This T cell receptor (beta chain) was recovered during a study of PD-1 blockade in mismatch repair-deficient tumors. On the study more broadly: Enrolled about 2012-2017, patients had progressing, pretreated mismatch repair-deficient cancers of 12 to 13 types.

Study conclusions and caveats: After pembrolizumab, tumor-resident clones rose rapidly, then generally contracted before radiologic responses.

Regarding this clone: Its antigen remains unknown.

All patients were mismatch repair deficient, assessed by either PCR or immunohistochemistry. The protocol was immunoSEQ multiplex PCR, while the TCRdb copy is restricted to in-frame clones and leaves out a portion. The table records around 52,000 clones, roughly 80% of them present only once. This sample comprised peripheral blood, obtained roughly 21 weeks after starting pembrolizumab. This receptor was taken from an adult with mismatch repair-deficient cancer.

DNA of the CDR3: TGTGCCAGCAGTGCACTATCCTACCAAGAGACCCAGTACTTC. This translates into CASSALSYQETQYF. The rearrangement joins TRBV2 to TRBJ2-5; D is uncertain. Germline lookup yields CDR1 SNHLY and CDR2 FYNNEI. The CDR3 has 14 amino acids. V lost 4 bases and J 0 bases, leaving 9 bases between the germline ends.